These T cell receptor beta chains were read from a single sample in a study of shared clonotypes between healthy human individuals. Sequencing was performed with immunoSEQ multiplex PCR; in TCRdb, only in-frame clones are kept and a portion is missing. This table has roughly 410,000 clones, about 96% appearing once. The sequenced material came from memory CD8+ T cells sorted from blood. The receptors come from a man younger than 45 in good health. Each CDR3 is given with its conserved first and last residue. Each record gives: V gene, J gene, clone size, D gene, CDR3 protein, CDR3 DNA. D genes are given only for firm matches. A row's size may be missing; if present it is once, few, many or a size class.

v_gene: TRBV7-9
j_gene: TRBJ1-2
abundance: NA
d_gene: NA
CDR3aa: CASSRTGGLRDYGYTF
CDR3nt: TGTGCCAGCAGCCGAACGGGGGGGCTAAGAGACTATGGCTACACCTTC

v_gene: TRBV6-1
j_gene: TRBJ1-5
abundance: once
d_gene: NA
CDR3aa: CASSEREGVRFDQPQHF
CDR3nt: TGTGCCAGCAGTGAGAGAGAGGGGGTCAGGTTCGATCAGCCCCAGCATTTT

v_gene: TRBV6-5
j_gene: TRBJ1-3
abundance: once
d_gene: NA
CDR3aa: CASSYSGDRSGNTIYF
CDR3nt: TGTGCCAGCAGTTACTCGGGCGACCGCTCTGGAAACACCATATATTTT

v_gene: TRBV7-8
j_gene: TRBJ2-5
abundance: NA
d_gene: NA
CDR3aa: CASSLGRAVTKGTQYF
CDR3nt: TGTGCCAGCAGCTTAGGGCGGGCCGTGACCAAAGGAACCCAGTACTTC

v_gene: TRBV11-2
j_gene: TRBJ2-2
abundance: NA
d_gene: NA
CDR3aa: CASSLAGWRANTGELFF
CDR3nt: TGTGCCAGCAGCTTAGCGGGCTGGCGGGCTAACACCGGGGAGCTGTTTTTT

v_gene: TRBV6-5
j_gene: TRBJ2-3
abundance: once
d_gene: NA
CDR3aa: CASSRTVRGTDTQYF
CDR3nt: TGTGCCAGCAGTCGGACAGTTCGGGGCACAGATACGCAGTATTTT

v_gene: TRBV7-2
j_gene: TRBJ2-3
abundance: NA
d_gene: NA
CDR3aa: CASSSVRGAQYF
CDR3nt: TGTGCCAGCAGCTCCGTTAGAGGGGCGCAGTATTTT

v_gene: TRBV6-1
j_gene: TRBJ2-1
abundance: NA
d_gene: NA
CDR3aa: CASSEAGGKSYNEQFF
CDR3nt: TGTGCCAGCAGTGAAGCGGGCGGGAAGTCCTACAATGAGCAGTTCTTC

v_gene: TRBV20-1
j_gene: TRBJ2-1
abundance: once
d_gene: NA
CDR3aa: CSASVVDEQFF
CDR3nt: TGCAGTGCTAGTGTGGTGGATGAGCAGTTCTTC

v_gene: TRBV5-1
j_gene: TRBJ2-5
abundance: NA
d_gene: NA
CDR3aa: CASSGVSSGSGTQYF
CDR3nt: TGCGCCAGCAGCGGGGTTTCATCAGGTAGTGGGACCCAGTACTTC

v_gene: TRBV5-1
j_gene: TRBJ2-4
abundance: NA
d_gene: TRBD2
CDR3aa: CASSPISQRGAKNIQYF
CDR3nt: TGCGCCAGCAGCCCTATATCTCAGCGGGGAGCCAAAAACATTCAGTACTTC

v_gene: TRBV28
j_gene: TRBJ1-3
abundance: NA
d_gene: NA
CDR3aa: CASRDLFLSGNTIYF
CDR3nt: TGTGCCAGCAGGGACCTATTCCTCTCTGGAAACACCATATATTTT

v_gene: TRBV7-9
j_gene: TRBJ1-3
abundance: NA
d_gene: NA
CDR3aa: CASSLAGISGNTIYF
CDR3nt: TGTGCCAGCAGCTTAGCGGGAATCTCTGGAAACACCATATATTTT

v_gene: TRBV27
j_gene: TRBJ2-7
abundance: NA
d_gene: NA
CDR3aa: CASKQGGYEQYF
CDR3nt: TGTGCCAGTAAACAGGGTGGCTACGAGCAGTACTTC

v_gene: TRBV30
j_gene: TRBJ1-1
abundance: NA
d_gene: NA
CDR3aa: CAWSVSRKAEAFF
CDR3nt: TGTGCCTGGAGTGTCTCCCGTAAGGCTGAAGCTTTCTTT

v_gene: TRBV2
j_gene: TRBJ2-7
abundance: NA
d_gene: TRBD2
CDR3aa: CASSETSGRKISYEQYF
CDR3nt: TGTGCCAGCAGTGAGACTAGCGGGAGGAAAATCTCCTACGAGCAGTACTTC

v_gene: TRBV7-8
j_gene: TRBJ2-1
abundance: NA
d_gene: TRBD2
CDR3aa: CASSLAFIPAGGSGYEQFF
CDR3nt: TGTGCCAGCAGCTTAGCGTTTATTCCAGCGGGAGGGTCTGGTTATGAGCAGTTCTTC

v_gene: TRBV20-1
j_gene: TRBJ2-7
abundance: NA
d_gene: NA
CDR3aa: CSASFIEQYF
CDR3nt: TGCAGTGCTAGCTTCATAGAGCAGTACTTC

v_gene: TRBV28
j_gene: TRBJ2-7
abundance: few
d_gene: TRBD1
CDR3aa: CASSSRTGKGEQYF
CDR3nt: TGTGCCAGCAGCTCCCGGACAGGGAAAGGGGAGCAGTACTTC

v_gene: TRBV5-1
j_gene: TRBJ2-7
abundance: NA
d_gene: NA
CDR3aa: CASSLEGSPSYEQYF
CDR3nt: TGCGCCAGCAGCTTGGAGGGGTCCCCCTCCTACGAGCAGTACTTC

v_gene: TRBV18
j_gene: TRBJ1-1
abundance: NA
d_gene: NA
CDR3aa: CASSPLDGGEAFF
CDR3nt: TGTGCCAGCTCACCTCTGGATGGGGGTGAAGCTTTCTTT

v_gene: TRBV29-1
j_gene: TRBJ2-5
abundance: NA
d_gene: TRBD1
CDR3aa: CSGLQGEETQYF
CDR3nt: TGCAGCGGCCTACAGGGGGAGGAGACCCAGTACTTC

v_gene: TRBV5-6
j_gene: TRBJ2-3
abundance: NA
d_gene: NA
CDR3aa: CASSPESDTQYF
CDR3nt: TGTGCCAGCAGCCCCGAGTCAGATACGCAGTATTTT

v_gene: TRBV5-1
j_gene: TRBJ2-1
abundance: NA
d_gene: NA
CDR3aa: CATRLEAYNEQFF
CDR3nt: TGCGCCACCAGGTTAGAGGCCTACAATGAGCAGTTCTTC

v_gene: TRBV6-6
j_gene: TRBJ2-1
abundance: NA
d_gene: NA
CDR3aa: CASSYLGESYNEQFF
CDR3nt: TGTGCCAGCAGTTACCTGGGGGAGTCCTACAATGAGCAGTTCTTC

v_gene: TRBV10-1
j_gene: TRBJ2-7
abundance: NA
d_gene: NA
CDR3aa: CASSESRYEQYF
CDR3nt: TGCGCCAGCAGTGAGTCCAGATACGAGCAGTACTTC

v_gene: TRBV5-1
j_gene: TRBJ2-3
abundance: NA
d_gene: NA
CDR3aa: CATRDNTDTQYF
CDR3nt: TGCGCCACCCGGGACAACACAGATACGCAGTATTTT

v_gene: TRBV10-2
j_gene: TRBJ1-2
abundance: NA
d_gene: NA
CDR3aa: CASSEVGARYGYTF
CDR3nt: TGCGCCAGCAGTGAAGTGGGGGCGCGGTATGGCTACACCTTC

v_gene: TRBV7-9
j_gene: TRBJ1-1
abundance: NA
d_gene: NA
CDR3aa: CASSLGHVNTEAFF
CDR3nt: TGTGCCAGCAGCCTGGGACACGTTAACACTGAAGCTTTCTTT

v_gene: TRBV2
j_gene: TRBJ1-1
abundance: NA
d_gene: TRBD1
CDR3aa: CASSEAYPLGQGEAFF
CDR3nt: TGTGCCAGCAGTGAAGCATATCCCCTCGGACAGGGTGAAGCTTTCTTT

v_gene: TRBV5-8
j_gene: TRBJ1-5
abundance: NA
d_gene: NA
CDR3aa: CASSLKIGGIHQPQHF
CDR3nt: TGTGCCAGCAGCTTGAAAATCGGGGGGATTCATCAGCCCCAGCATTTT

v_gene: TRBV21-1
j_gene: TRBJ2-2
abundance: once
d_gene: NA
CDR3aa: CASSPRPLAGGGFGELFF
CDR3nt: TGTGCCAGCAGCCCCAGACCCCTAGCGGGAGGTGGCTTCGGGGAGCTGTTTTTT

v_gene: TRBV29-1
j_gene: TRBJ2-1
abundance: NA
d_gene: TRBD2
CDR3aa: CSVMTSGFEFEQFF
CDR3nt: TGCAGCGTTATGACTAGCGGGTTCGAGTTTGAGCAGTTCTTC

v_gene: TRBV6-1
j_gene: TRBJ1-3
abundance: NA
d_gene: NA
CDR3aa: CASLWPGTRQNTIYF
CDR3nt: TGTGCCAGCCTTTGGCCCGGGACACGACAAAACACCATATATTTT

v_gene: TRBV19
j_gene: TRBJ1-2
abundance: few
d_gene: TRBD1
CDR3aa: CASRRGQGNYGYTF
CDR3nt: TGTGCCAGTAGGAGGGGACAGGGGAACTATGGCTACACCTTC

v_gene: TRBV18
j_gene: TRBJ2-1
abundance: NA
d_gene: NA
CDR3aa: CASSPMFGSYNEQFF
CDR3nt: TGTGCCAGCTCACCCATGTTTGGTTCATACAATGAGCAGTTCTTC

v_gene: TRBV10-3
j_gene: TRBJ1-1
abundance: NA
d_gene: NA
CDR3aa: CAISGEVRTTEAFF
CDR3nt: TGTGCCATCAGTGGCGAGGTTCGGACCACTGAAGCTTTCTTT

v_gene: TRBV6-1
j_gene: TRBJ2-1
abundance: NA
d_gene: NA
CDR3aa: CASKLQDRNEQFF
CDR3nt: TGTGCCAGCAAGTTACAGGACAGAAATGAGCAGTTCTTC

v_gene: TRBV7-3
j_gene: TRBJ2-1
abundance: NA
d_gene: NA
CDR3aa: CASSKGLSSYNEQFF
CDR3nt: TGTGCCAGCAGCAAGGGCCTCAGCTCCTACAATGAGCAGTTCTTC

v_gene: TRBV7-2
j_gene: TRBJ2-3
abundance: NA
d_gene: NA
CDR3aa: CASSLVGQDTQYF
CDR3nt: TGTGCCAGCAGCTTAGTGGGCCAAGATACGCAGTATTTT

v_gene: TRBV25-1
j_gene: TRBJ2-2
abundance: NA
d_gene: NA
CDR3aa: CASSGDYTGELFF
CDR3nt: TGTGCCAGCAGCGGAGACTACACCGGGGAGCTGTTTTTT